Many counts were recorded for the clone carrying this TCR beta chain. Its target is unknown. Individual cDNA molecules were tagged with unique molecular identifiers, the study reported. TCRdb passed the 5' RACE reads through MiXCR, listing each CDR3 protein once. The data hold some 46,000 distinct CDR3 sequences, with about 9.3% observed a single time. The data stem from a study of early T cells in non-severe SARS-CoV-2 infection. Study in general: The sequenced material was bulk RNA from unsorted whole blood, and its chains were unpaired. Study-level findings and limits: Using VDJdb, the matching emphasized anti-spike CD8 responses while missing private and CD4 specificities.

The CDR3 sequence is 13 residues long. Germline CDR1 reads SGHTA; CDR2 reads FQGNSA. V was shortened by 3 bases and J by 0 bases, with 5 bases between the two germline ends. This TCR came from an adult who was a healthcare worker with PCR-confirmed SARS-CoV-2 infection or an uninfected control (not recorded which). The sample was whole blood. J is TRBJ1-1 and V is TRBV7-2; D ambiguous. CDR3 in amino acids: CASSFEVNTEAFF. The CDR3 DNA reads TGTGCCAGCAGCTTCGAGGTGAACACTGAAGCTTTCTTT. Complete variable domain (other parts from reference TRBV7-2 and TRBJ1-1): GAGVSQSPSNKVTEKGKDVELRCDPISGHTALYWYRQSLGQGLEFLIYFQGNSAPDKSGLPSDRFSAERTGGSVSTLTIQRTQQEDSAVYLCASSFEVNTEAFFGQGTRLTVV.